This record concerns one T cell receptor beta chain sequence. Antigen specificity is unknown. The V and J ends lost 3 bases and 4 bases respectively, with 12 bases between them. Germline V gene lookup returns CDR1 SGDLS and CDR2 YYNGEE. This CDR3 has 14 amino acids. These data are taken from a study of T cell responses to AZD1222 COVID-19 vaccine. For the study at large: Second-dose groups at about 4 or about 12 weeks were pooled. Overall study results and limits: Nearly half of unique spike-specific TCRs reportedly avoided B.1.351 and B.1.1.7 mutated regions. The donors showed a predominance of white British ancestry and of females, with possible underestimation of clonal diversity. Just a handful of AZD1222 recipients tested seropositive at baseline.

Measured with immunoSEQ multiplex PCR; TCRdb has only the in-frame clones, and not every one. The data show approximately 90,000 clones, roughly 91% seen once. Material: peripheral blood, obtained on day 0 of AZD1222 vaccination. This sequence joins TRBV9 and TRBJ2-3; D is possibly TRBD2 (6 bases). This receptor was identified in an adult in good health. The CDR3 here is CASSGLEGPDTQYF. CDR3 sequence (DNA): TGTGCCAGCAGCGGCCTGGAGGGACCAGATACGCAGTATTTT.